These 20 T cell receptor beta chains originate from one sample sequenced in a study of T cell responses to AZD1222 COVID-19 vaccine. The method was immunoSEQ multiplex PCR; TCRdb's version includes in-frame clones alone and lacks a portion of them. Among around 80,000 clones, roughly 88% were seen once, and the ten largest hold 8.7%. Sequenced material: peripheral blood, taken on day 0 of AZD1222 vaccination. The receptors stem from an adult in good health.

The rearrangement links TRBV2 to TRBJ1-2; 7 bases fit TRBD1. CDR3 length: 16 residues. V lost 6 bases, J lost 0 bases, and 10 bases stayed unmatched. Germline CDR1 reads SNHLY; CDR2 reads FYNNEI. Here the CDR3 DNA reads TGTGCCAGCAGCCCTGGGACAGTAGGTTCTAACTATGGCTACACCTTC. The encoded protein is CASSPGTVGSNYGYTF.

The chain recombines TRBV7-9 with TRBJ1-5, with 9 nucleotides matching TRBD1. With 9 bases clipped from V and 2 bases from J, the junction kept 2 bases outside the gene matches. Germline loops: CDR1 SEHNR, CDR2 FQNEAQ (reference sequence). The CDR3 is 13 residues long. The CDR3 DNA follows: TGTGCCAGTCGGACAGGGGGCAATCAGCCCCAGCATTTT. It is translated as CASRTGGNQPQHF.

The chain uses TRBV28 and TRBJ1-2, with D possibly matching TRBD1 (5 bases). Germline V gives CDR1 MDHEN, CDR2 SYDVKM. The CDR3 loop spans 13 amino acids. Trimming cost V 3 bases and J 11 bases, with 16 bases left between them. CDR3 loop: CASSLGREDYYTF. In DNA, the CDR3 is TGTGCCAGCAGTTTGGGCAGGGAGGACTATTACACCTTC.

The V gene is TRBV4-1, the J gene TRBJ2-1, with a tentative D call TRBD2 (6 bases). Trimming removed 1 base at V and 5 bases at J, with 9 bases between. CDR1 MGHRA and CDR2 YSYEKL come from the germline V gene. This CDR3 region has 14 residues. The CDR3 loop is CASSQVPSDNEQFF. DNA for the CDR3: TGCGCCAGCAGCCAAGTGCCTAGCGACAATGAGCAGTTCTTC.

This clone was found once. The chain combines TRBV30 with TRBJ2-7, with TRBD1 as a possible D gene (5 bases). CDR1 is GTSNPN and CDR2 is SVGIG in the germline V gene (reference sequence). V was trimmed by 0 bases and J by 2 bases, leaving 11 bases between them. This CDR3 spans 14 amino acids. The CDR3 nucleotides read TGTGCCTGGAGTGTGGGTCCAGGGACCTACGAGCAGTACTTC. Its translation is CAWSVGPGTYEQYF.

This rearrangement joins TRBV5-4 to TRBJ1-4; tentatively, D is TRBD1 (6 bases). Trimming cost V 0 bases and J 5 bases, with 23 bases left between them. The CDR3 is 19 residues long. The V gene's germline CDR1 is SGHNT and CDR2 YYREEE (reference sequence). In DNA form, the CDR3 reads TGTGCCAGCAGCTTGGATGGGGCAGGGGCGTCGTCAGAGAATGAAAAACTGTTTTTT. Protein: CASSLDGAGASSENEKLFF.

The chain combines TRBV6-5 with TRBJ1-2; no definite D call. With 0 bases removed from V and 0 bases from J, the gap between germline ends came to 11 bases. The germline V gene has CDR1 MNHEY and CDR2 SVGAGI. This CDR3 comprises 16 residues. The CDR3 protein is CASSYSSGRANYGYTF. The CDR3 nucleotides are TGTGCCAGCAGTTACTCTTCCGGGAGAGCTAACTATGGCTACACCTTC.

Here the CDR3 reads CASSFTRPHIVDQPQHF. The CDR3 DNA follows: TGCGCCAGCAGTTTCACCAGACCTCATATTGTGGACCAGCCCCAGCATTTT. This chain joins TRBV10-2 and TRBJ1-5; D gene unclear. Germline CDR1 WSHSY, CDR2 SAAADI. The CDR3 has 17 amino acids. V was pared by 5 bases and J by 7 bases, with 24 bases between.

This chain links TRBV7-9 with TRBJ1-5; 7 bases match TRBD1. CDR1 and CDR2 (germline): SEHNR, FQNEAQ (reference sequence). This CDR3 contains 16 residues. Trimming at V came to 5 bases and at J to 7 bases, leaving 14 bases not matched to a gene. Here the CDR3 reads CASSPDRVQDGQPQHF. CDR3 DNA sequence: TGTGCCAGCAGCCCCGACAGGGTGCAGGACGGACAGCCCCAGCATTTT.

V and J are TRBV7-2 and TRBJ2-3; D uncertain. The germline gives CDR1 SGHTA, CDR2 FQGNSA. The ends were cut back, 3 bases at V and 2 bases at J, with 12 bases in the middle. The CDR3 runs to 15 residues. DNA for the CDR3: TGTGCCAGCAGCTTGTCGGCTACTTACACAGATACGCAGTATTTT. It translates to CASSLSATYTDTQYF.

This clone was found once. The chain employs TRBV19 and TRBJ2-5; 8 nucleotides agree with TRBD1. With V trimmed by 5 bases and J by 5 bases, 7 bases remained unmatched. CDR3 size: 14 residues. Germline V CDR1 and CDR2: LNHDA, SQIVND (reference sequence). The CDR3 here is CASSVTGTGETQYF. CDR3 bases: TGTGCCAGTAGTGTGACCGGGACAGGCGAGACCCAGTACTTC.

This chain joins TRBV19 and TRBJ1-3; D unresolved. Per the germline V gene, CDR1 is LNHDA and CDR2 is SQIVND (reference sequence). The V end was cut by 3 bases, the J end by 0 bases, with 12 bases between. This CDR3 spans 16 amino acids. CDR3 in amino acids: CASSIVGISSGNTIYF. The CDR3 region has the DNA TGTGCCAGTAGTATCGTCGGAATCAGCTCTGGAAACACCATATATTTT.

This clone showed up just once. The chain links TRBV7-3 to TRBJ2-3, with 10 bases aligning to TRBD2. The CDR3 sequence is 16 residues long. The germline gives CDR1 SGHTA, CDR2 FQGTGA. With 5 bases clipped from V and 4 bases from J, the junction kept 9 bases outside the gene matches. The CDR3 loop is CASSPAGGPGADTQYF. CDR3 nucleotide sequence: TGTGCCAGCAGCCCAGCGGGAGGGCCTGGGGCAGATACGCAGTATTTT.

The rearrangement joins TRBV19 to TRBJ1-2; perhaps TRBD1 as D (5 bases). The CDR3 covers 16 residues. The germline V gene has CDR1 LNHDA and CDR2 SQIVND (reference sequence). The V gene lost 8 bases and the J gene lost 0 bases, with 19 bases spanning the gap. CDR3 bases: TGTGCCAGTTACAACCCGACAGCCCGAACTAACTATGGCTACACCTTC. It is translated as CASYNPTARTNYGYTF. The whole variable domain, filled in from reference TRBV19 and TRBJ1-2, reads DGGITQSPKYLFRKEGQNVTLSCEQNLNHDAMYWYRQDPGQGLRLIYYSQIVNDFQKGDIAEGYSVSREKKESFPLTVTSAQKNPTAFYLCASYNPTARTNYGYTFGSGTRLTVV.

The chain recombines TRBV28 with TRBJ2-6; D ambiguous. V was pared by 5 bases and J by 0 bases, with 14 bases between. This CDR3 region has 17 residues. CDR1 and CDR2 (germline): MDHEN, SYDVKM. The CDR3 DNA reads as TGTGCCAGCAGTCCACCGGTACTCGGCTCTGGGGCCAACGTCCTGACTTTC. Protein sequence: CASSPPVLGSGANVLTF. The whole variable domain, remainder taken from reference TRBV28 and TRBJ2-6, is DVKVTQSSRYLVKRTGEKVFLECVQDMDHENMFWYRQDPGLGLRLIYFSYDVKMKEKGDIPEGYSVSREKKERFSLILESASTNQTSMYLCASSPPVLGSGANVLTFGAGSRLTVL.

The V gene is TRBV7-3, the J gene TRBJ2-2, with TRBD1 as a possible D gene (5 bases). V lost 5 bases to trimming and J lost 5 bases, with 12 bases between them. In germline, CDR1 is SGHTA, CDR2 FQGTGA. The CDR3 totals 14 residues. Here the CDR3 reads CASSVFAGTGELFF. The DNA for the CDR3 is TGTGCCAGCAGCGTATTCGCAGGGACCGGGGAGCTGTTTTTT.

In its sample, this clone was seen a few times. The chain combines TRBV30 with TRBJ2-2; D might be TRBD1 (6 bases). The CDR3 is made up of 15 amino acids. Trimming shortened V by 0 bases and J by 3 bases, and 11 bases separated the two germline ends. CDR1 and CDR2 from the germline V gene are GTSNPN and SVGIG (reference sequence). DNA of the CDR3: TGTGCCTGGAGTGTACAGGGCACTTACACCGGGGAGCTGTTTTTT. This codes for CAWSVQGTYTGELFF.

The chain uses TRBV27 and TRBJ1-2; D perhaps matches TRBD1 (5 bases). Germline-derived CDR1 and CDR2 are MNHEY and SMNVEV (reference sequence). The CDR3 is made up of 14 amino acids. The V end lost 2 bases, the J end lost 8 bases, and 15 bases lay between the germline ends. The CDR3 sequence is CASSLAQGVEGYTF. The CDR3 bases are TGTGCCAGCAGTTTAGCCCAGGGAGTGGAGGGCTACACCTTC.

In this sample, this clone turned up a few times. The V call is TRBV4-1, the J call TRBJ1-4, with 7 nucleotides matching TRBD1. This CDR3 is 15 amino acids long. V was pared by 4 bases and J by 7 bases, with 9 bases of the junction left unmatched. Per the germline V gene, CDR1 is MGHRA and CDR2 is YSYEKL. The CDR3 loop reads CASSREPGQTEKLFF. DNA for the CDR3: TGCGCCAGCAGCCGCGAACCGGGACAGACTGAAAAACTGTTTTTT.

The chain uses TRBV10-3 and TRBJ1-2; maybe TRBD1 (5 bases). The CDR3 has 16 residues. Germline lookup yields CDR1 ENHRY and CDR2 SYGVKD. V lost 2 bases, J lost 2 bases, and 15 bases lay in between. For the CDR3, the DNA is TGTGCCATCAGTGAGAGTCAGGGAGGAAGGAACTATGGCTACACCTTC. As protein: CAISESQGGRNYGYTF.